Shown below are 24 T cell receptor beta chains from a single sample sequenced in a study of identical twins. TCRdb re-called the 5' RACE reads through MiXCR, storing one row per CDR3 protein. Among fewer than 650,000 distinct CDR3 sequences listed, 9.6% were seen once. In addition, the sample was reused for a study of yellow fever vaccine responses in identical twins.

The sequenced sample was PBMCs. The receptors derive from a woman aged 18 to 35 in good health.

This clonotype was recorded a few times. The gene calls are TRBV18 and TRBJ2-2, with D hard to call. Per germline, CDR1 KGHSH and CDR2 LQKENI. This CDR3 is built from 16 residues. The ends were cut back, 2 bases at V and 0 bases at J, with 10 bases in the middle. DNA for the CDR3: TGTGCCAGCTCACCAAGGTCCACAACGAACACCGGGGAGCTGTTTTTT. Its protein is CASSPRSTTNTGELFF.

This clonotype occurred a few times. V is TRBV27 and J is TRBJ2-2; D could derive from TRBD1 or TRBD2 (5 bases each). The CDR3 has 14 residues. V was trimmed by 2 bases and J by 5 bases, leaving 9 bases between them. Germline assignment: CDR1 MNHEY and CDR2 SMNVEV (reference sequence). The CDR3 DNA reads as TGTGCCAGCAGTTTAATCAGGGAGACCGGGGAGCTGTTTTTT. Its protein is CASSLIRETGELFF.

V and J are TRBV2 and TRBJ2-7; either TRBD1 or TRBD2 may supply D (6 bases each). Germline assignment: CDR1 SNHLY and CDR2 FYNNEI. The CDR3 is 15 amino acids. With 1 base removed from V and 7 bases from J, the gap between germline ends came to 17 bases. The CDR3 loop is CASSEEGLQGREQYF. The CDR3 bases are TGTGCCAGCAGTGAAGAGGGGCTCCAGGGGAGGGAGCAGTACTTC.

The chain links TRBV10-3 to TRBJ2-7; no reliable D call. The CDR3 is made up of 15 amino acids. Trimming left V 3 bases short and J 0 bases short, with 12 bases between. The V gene's germline CDR1 is ENHRY and CDR2 SYGVKD. The CDR3 DNA reads as TGTGCCATCAGTGATTTCAGGAATTCCTCCTACGAGCAGTACTTC. Translated: CAISDFRNSSYEQYF.

This clonotype was picked up a small number of times. The genes are TRBV6-6 and TRBJ2-3; D uncertain. Germline values: CDR1 MNHNY, CDR2 SVGAGI (reference sequence). Trimming left V 6 bases short and J 9 bases short, with 7 bases between. This CDR3 comprises 10 residues. The DNA for the CDR3 is TGTGCCAGCAGCGACGGCACGCAGTATTTT. Amino acid sequence: CASSDGTQYF.

The chain combines TRBV12-3 or TRBV12-4 with TRBJ2-7; 7 nucleotides match TRBD1. The CDR3 extends over 14 amino acids. Unmatched junction bases numbered 2, after V lost 0 bases and J lost 3 bases. CDR3 sequence (DNA): TGTGCCAGCAGTTTAGCTGACAGGGACTACGAGCAGTACTTC. Amino acids: CASSLADRDYEQYF.

This clonotype was found many times. The DNA of the CDR3 is TGTGCCAGCAGCCTACGGACTCCTAGAGACCCTTACAATGAGCAGTTCTTC. It translates to CASSLRTPRDPYNEQFF. This chain connects TRBV14 to TRBJ2-1, with D perhaps matching TRBD2 (5 bases). V lost 4 bases, J lost 4 bases, and 20 bases lay in between. The germline V gene encodes CDR1 SGHDN and CDR2 FVKESK. The CDR3 covers 17 residues.

The chain is built from TRBV15 and TRBJ1-4, with D uncertain. V was cut by 1 base and J by 7 bases, with 13 bases left in between. The CDR3 totals 15 residues. The germline CDR1 and CDR2 sequences are LNHNV and YYDKDF (reference sequence). This CDR3 reads CATSRAGSRSEKLFF. CDR3 coding DNA: TGTGCCACCAGCAGAGCAGGAAGTAGGAGTGAAAAACTGTTTTTT.

This clonotype was counted a few times. V is TRBV6-5 and J is TRBJ2-6; D is ambiguous. The CDR3 spans 13 residues. Germline loops: CDR1 MNHEY, CDR2 SVGAGI. Trimming stripped 2 bases from V and 9 bases from J, with 8 bases between. CDR3 nucleotides: TGTGCCAGCAGTTACGAGACTGGCAACGTCCTGACTTTC. Translation gives CASSYETGNVLTF.

Ten or more counts support this clonotype. The chain is built from TRBV15 and TRBJ1-3, with 10 nucleotides matching TRBD1. Per germline, CDR1 LNHNV and CDR2 YYDKDF (reference sequence). This CDR3 is 16 amino acids long. With 6 bases clipped from V and 2 bases from J, the junction kept 7 bases outside the gene matches. The CDR3 loop is CATSPGQGRTGNTIYF. CDR3 sequence (DNA): TGTGCCACCAGTCCGGGACAGGGGAGGACTGGAAACACCATATATTTT.

This clonotype was seen a few times. The chain joins TRBV6-5 to TRBJ2-1; tentative D call: TRBD2 (5 bases). Germline loops: CDR1 MNHEY, CDR2 SVGAGI. The ends were cut back, 2 bases at V and 1 base at J, with 15 bases in the middle. The CDR3 contains 17 residues. CDR3 amino acids: CASSYGGSCPSYNEQFF. Here the CDR3 DNA reads TGTGCCAGCAGTTACGGTGGGAGTTGCCCTTCCTACAATGAGCAGTTCTTC.

The rearrangement joins TRBV14 to TRBJ2-5; D unresolved. The V end lost 1 base, the J end lost 0 bases, and 9 bases lay between the germline ends. The germline gives CDR1 SGHDN, CDR2 FVKESK. This CDR3 has 15 residues. The CDR3 nucleotides read TGTGCCAGCAGCCAAGGGCGGCTGTACCAAGAGACCCAGTACTTC. This encodes CASSQGRLYQETQYF.

The count of this clonotype is one. One base away lies a much larger clone, so this may be a sequencing read error. The chain couples TRBV12-3 or TRBV12-4 to TRBJ2-1, with TRBD2 matching 12 bases. The CDR3 is 15 amino acids. As DNA, the CDR3 is TGTGCCAGCAGTGCGACTAGCGGGAGTTACAATAAGCAGTTCTTC. The encoded protein is CASSATSGSYNKQFF.

This clonotype was recorded at least ten times. J is TRBJ1-2 and V is TRBV7-9, with a tentative D call TRBD1 (5 bases). The germline V gene encodes CDR1 SEHNR and CDR2 FQNEAQ (reference sequence). V dropped 5 bases and J dropped 7 bases, with 14 bases sitting between them. This CDR3 has 13 residues. CDR3 nucleotides: TGTGCCAGCAGCGGTTTAATAGGGGCTGGCTACACCTTC. The encoded protein is CASSGLIGAGYTF.

J is TRBJ2-1 and V is TRBV25-1, with TRBD2 matching 8 bases. V trimming: 5 bases; J trimming: 6 bases; junction bases outside the gene matches: 9. CDR1 is MGHDK, CDR2 SYGVNS, per germline. The CDR3 runs to 15 residues. CDR3 sequence: CASSTPGTRLNEQFF. The CDR3 bases are TGTGCCAGCAGTACCCCCGGGACTAGACTCAATGAGCAGTTCTTC.

This clonotype has at least ten counts. This chain uses TRBV5-1 with TRBJ2-5; TRBD1 is a possible D gene (6 bases). The CDR3 sequence is 14 residues long. Per the germline V gene, CDR1 is SGHRS and CDR2 is YFSETQ. V dropped 4 bases and J dropped 5 bases, with 15 bases sitting between them. The CDR3 bases are TGCGCCAGCAGCAACGGACAGATCCAGGAGACCCAGTACTTC. Translating it yields CASSNGQIQETQYF. Filled out from reference TRBV5-1 and TRBJ2-5, the complete variable domain reads KAGVTQTPRYLIKTRGQQVTLSCSPISGHRSVSWYQQTPGQGLQFLFEYFSETQRNKGNFPGRFSGRQFSNSRSEMNVSTLELGDSALYLCASSNGQIQETQYFGPGTRLLVL.

This clonotype has a handful of counts. The gene calls are TRBV18 and TRBJ2-7; tentatively, D is TRBD2 (6 bases). V was trimmed by 3 bases and J by 4 bases, leaving 13 bases between them. This CDR3 region has 14 residues. CDR1 and CDR2 (germline): KGHSH, LQKENI. Written as DNA, the CDR3 is TGTGCCAGCTCACCGCAGGGAGGCCCTTACGAGCAGTACTTC. It codes for CASSPQGGPYEQYF.

This chain uses TRBV10-3 with TRBJ2-4; D is unresolved. Trimming took off 0 bases at V and 0 bases at J, with 9 bases between the two ends. The germline V gene encodes CDR1 ENHRY and CDR2 SYGVKD. This CDR3 is built from 16 residues. CDR3 nucleotide sequence: TGTGCCATCAGTGAGTCAGAGGTCCAAGCCAAAAACATTCAGTACTTC. This gives the protein CAISESEVQAKNIQYF.

Comments on this clonotype: A read error may produce the germline difference seen at one junction end. The CDR3 DNA sequence: TGTGCCGGCAGCTTGGGGGTAACGGATACAGATACGCAGTATTTT. This codes for CAGSLGVTDTDTQYF. The V call is TRBV12-3 or TRBV12-4, the J call TRBJ2-3; TRBD1 or TRBD2 may be the D gene (5 bases each). CDR3 size: 15 residues.

This clonotype was detected ten times or more. The chain recombines TRBV20-1 with TRBJ1-1, with a possible D match to TRBD1 (5 bases). Per germline, CDR1 DFQATT and CDR2 SNEGSKA (reference sequence). The CDR3 spans 14 residues. V was cut by 6 bases and J by 0 bases, with 14 bases left in between. CDR3: CSARIDSMNTEAFF. Here the CDR3 DNA reads TGCAGTGCCCGAATTGACAGCATGAACACTGAAGCTTTCTTT.

At least ten counts were recorded for this clonotype. The rearrangement uses TRBV27 and TRBJ2-7, with 10 bases matching TRBD1. V lost 4 bases, J lost 1 base, and 4 bases stayed unmatched. CDR1 is MNHEY, CDR2 SMNVEV, per germline (reference sequence). The CDR3 length is 15 residues. The CDR3 protein is CASSSAGQGSYEQYF. CDR3 nucleotides: TGTGCCAGCAGTTCCGCGGGACAGGGGTCCTACGAGCAGTACTTC.

The CDR3 loop is CASSTTSLANEQFF. The DNA for the CDR3 is TGTGCCAGCAGTACTACTAGTCTGGCCAATGAGCAGTTCTTC. The J gene is TRBJ2-1, the V gene TRBV12-3 or TRBV12-4; D may be TRBD2 (5 bases). This CDR3 has 14 residues. Trimming left V 5 bases short and J 6 bases short, with 14 bases between.

This clonotype was counted at least ten times. The chain has TRBV29-1 and TRBJ1-2, with D tentatively TRBD1 (5 bases). V dropped 4 bases and J dropped 6 bases, with 12 bases sitting between them. The CDR3 has 12 residues. Germline V gene lookup returns CDR1 SQVTM and CDR2 ANQGSEA. The CDR3 here is CSVGWRGDGYTF. The CDR3 nucleotides read TGCAGCGTTGGGTGGAGGGGTGATGGCTACACCTTC.

This clonotype has a handful of counts. The rearrangement links TRBV20-1 to TRBJ1-1, with TRBD1 matching over 8 bases. Trimming took 3 bases from V and 1 from J; bases not matched to a gene: 4. The germline gives CDR1 DFQATT, CDR2 SNEGSKA (reference sequence). The CDR3 contains 14 residues. This CDR3 is CSARDRDSNTEAFF. The CDR3 nucleotides read TGCAGTGCTAGGGACAGGGACTCGAACACTGAAGCTTTCTTT.